This T cell receptor beta chain is drawn from a study of T cells in Graves' hyperthyroidism and ophthalmopathy. CDR3 size: 14 residues. Trimming removed 5 bases at V and 4 bases at J, with 14 bases between. The V gene's germline CDR1 is MNHEY and CDR2 SMNVEV (reference sequence). From RNA transcripts, TCR beta CDR3 regions were amplified. The HTBI set primed first-round TCR CDR3 RT-PCR. Each CDR3 protein is one row after TCRdb ran MiXCR on the multiplex PCR reads. The sample lists 600,000 to 900,000 distinct CDR3 sequences, roughly 15% occurring once. The material sequenced was blood. This clonotype was obtained from a man aged 18 to 29 with Graves' hyperthyroidism. The V and J genes are TRBV27 and TRBJ2-5; D may be TRBD1 or TRBD2 (6 bases each). CDR3 DNA sequence: TGTGCCAGCAGTCCCATCGGGGGCGGAGAGACCCAGTACTTC. It specifies CASSPIGGGETQYF.